This TCR beta chain derives from a study of cytomegalovirus exposure and HLA in healthy donors. This clone appeared a few times. Its cognate antigen is unknown. The V gene's germline CDR1 is SGHTS and CDR2 YDEGEE. V was cut by 0 bases and J by 0 bases, with 6 bases left in between. This CDR3 is built from 14 residues. PCR involved 60 Vbeta and 13 Jbeta primers. Authors' methods: A later analysis counted 80 million or so unique TCR beta chains, 10 million to 12 million shared. Method: immunoSEQ multiplex PCR; TCRdb's copy keeps in-frame clones and lacks some. V, J and clone size are those of that table, while D and trimming were read from the DNA. The sample contains around 170,000 clones, approximately 71% of which appear only once. Study observations and caveats: Rare TCR sequences dominated, though some public TCRs recurred in many donors. Certain sequence variants were highly shared and formed a cluster, and this cluster was likely a sequencing artifact. A later analysis found most CMV-associated TCR beta chains apparently HLA-restricted.

The V call is TRBV5-8, the J call TRBJ1-1; no clear D gene. Sequenced material: PBMCs. This TCR was recovered from a girl aged 10 to 17 in good health and CMV-seronegative. The CDR3 here is CASSLGSLNTEAFF. Here the CDR3 DNA reads TGTGCCAGCAGCTTGGGTAGCCTGAACACTGAAGCTTTCTTT.